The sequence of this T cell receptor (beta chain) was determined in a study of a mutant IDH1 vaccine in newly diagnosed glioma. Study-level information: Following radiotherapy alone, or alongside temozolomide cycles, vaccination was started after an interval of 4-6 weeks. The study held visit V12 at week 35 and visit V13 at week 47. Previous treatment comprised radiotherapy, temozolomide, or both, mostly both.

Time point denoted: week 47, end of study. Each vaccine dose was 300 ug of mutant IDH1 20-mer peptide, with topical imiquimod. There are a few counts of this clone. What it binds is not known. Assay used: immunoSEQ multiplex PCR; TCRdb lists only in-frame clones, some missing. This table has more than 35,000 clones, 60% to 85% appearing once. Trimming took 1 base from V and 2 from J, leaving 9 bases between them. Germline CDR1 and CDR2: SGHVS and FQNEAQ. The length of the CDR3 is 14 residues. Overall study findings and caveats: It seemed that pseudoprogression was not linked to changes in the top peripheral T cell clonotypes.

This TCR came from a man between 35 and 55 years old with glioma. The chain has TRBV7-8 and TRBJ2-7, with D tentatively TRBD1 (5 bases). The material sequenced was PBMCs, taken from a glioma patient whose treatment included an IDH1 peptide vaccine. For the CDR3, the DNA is TGTGCCAGCAGCTTAGTCCAGGGCCCCTACGAGCAGTACTTC. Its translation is CASSLVQGPYEQYF.